The sample holds many counts of the clone carrying this TCR beta chain. Its cognate antigen is unknown. Graves' hyperthyroidism showing no ophthalmopathy progression within 18 months was considered stable. The diagnoses drew upon clinical symptoms, serum thyroxine and TRAb, thyroid ultrasound and orbital computed tomography. The authors obtained PBMCs from about 9.5 ml of fresh peripheral blood. The CDR3 has 15 residues. The V end was cut by 5 bases, the J end by 2 bases, with 13 bases between. In germline, CDR1 is MNHEY, CDR2 SVGAGI. These data come from a study of T cells in Graves' hyperthyroidism and ophthalmopathy. General observations from the study: The model forecast ophthalmopathy, anticipating it by a median around 6.5 months before onset.

Researchers amplified the TCR beta CDR3 regions from RNA transcripts. Researchers ran a first-round RT-PCR on the TCR CDR3 using the HTBI primer set. TCRdb reprocessed the multiplex PCR reads via MiXCR and lists one record per CDR3 protein. The sample has hundreds of thousands of distinct CDR3 sequences, about a fifth seen once. The TCR comes from a woman aged 18-35 years with Graves' hyperthyroidism. The chain joins TRBV6-5 to TRBJ1-3, with D perhaps TRBD1 (6 bases). Material for sequencing was blood. As DNA, the CDR3 is TGTGCCAGCAGTCCAGGGGTCTCGGCTGGAAACACCATATATTTT. Translated, it gives CASSPGVSAGNTIYF.